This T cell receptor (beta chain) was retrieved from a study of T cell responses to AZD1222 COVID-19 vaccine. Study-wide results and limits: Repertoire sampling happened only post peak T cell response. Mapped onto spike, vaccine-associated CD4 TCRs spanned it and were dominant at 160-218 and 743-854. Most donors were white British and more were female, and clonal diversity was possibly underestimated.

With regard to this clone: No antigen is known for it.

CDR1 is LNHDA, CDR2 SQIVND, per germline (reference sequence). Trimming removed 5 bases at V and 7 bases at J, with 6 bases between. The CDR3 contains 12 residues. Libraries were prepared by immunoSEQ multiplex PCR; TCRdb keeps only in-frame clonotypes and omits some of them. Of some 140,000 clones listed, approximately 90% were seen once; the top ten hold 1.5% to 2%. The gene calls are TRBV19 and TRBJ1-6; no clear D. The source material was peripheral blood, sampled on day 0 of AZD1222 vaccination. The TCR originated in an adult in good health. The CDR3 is CASSEGNSPLHF. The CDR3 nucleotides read TGTGCCAGTAGTGAAGGGAATTCACCCCTCCACTTT.